These 7 T cell receptor beta chains originate from one sample sequenced in a study of T cell responses to AZD1222 COVID-19 vaccine. Profiled with immunoSEQ multiplex PCR; TCRdb holds only in-frame clones, not every one. The table shows 120,000 or so clones, with just over 90% occurring only once. Sample: peripheral blood, taken 28 days after the second AZD1222 dose. These receptors all come from an adult who received the AZD1222 COVID-19 vaccine.

The chain is built from TRBV12-3 or TRBV12-4 and TRBJ1-6, with a tentative D call TRBD1 (5 bases). The CDR3 consists of 13 residues. Trimming stripped 7 bases from V and 6 bases from J, with 10 bases between. CDR3 sequence: CASTRGGNSPLHF. Written as DNA, the CDR3 is TGTGCCAGCACCCGGGGGGGTAATTCACCCCTCCACTTT.

V is TRBV19 and J is TRBJ1-5; D is unresolved. The CDR3 extends over 14 amino acids. The germline gives CDR1 LNHDA, CDR2 SQIVND (reference sequence). Trimming left V 1 base short and J 6 bases short, with 10 bases between. As DNA, the CDR3 is TGTGCCAGTAGTATAGTAAGGGTTGGTCAGCCCCAGCATTTT. Translation gives CASSIVRVGQPQHF.

The chain uses TRBV5-5 and TRBJ2-7; 9 nucleotides line up with TRBD2. Trimming cost V 4 bases and J 3 bases; bases outside gene matches: 8. Germline CDR1 and CDR2: SGHKS and YYEKEE (reference sequence). The CDR3 spans 15 residues. Here the CDR3 reads CASSQPGLAFYEQYF. In nucleotides, the CDR3 is TGTGCCAGCAGCCAACCGGGACTAGCTTTCTACGAGCAGTACTTC.

Points on this clone: The same CDR3 arises from other DNA sequences in this sample as well. The V call is TRBV30, the J call TRBJ2-5, with D perhaps matching TRBD2 (6 bases). Per the germline V gene, CDR1 is GTSNPN and CDR2 is SVGIG (reference sequence). This CDR3 spans 12 amino acids. V shed 5 bases and J shed 5 bases, with 12 bases lying between them. The CDR3: CAWSRGGETQYF. The CDR3 DNA sequence: TGTGCCTGGTCTCGTGGGGGGGAGACCCAGTACTTC.

The chain joins TRBV27 to TRBJ1-1; TRBD1 aligns across 9 bases. The germline gives CDR1 MNHEY, CDR2 SMNVEV (reference sequence). The CDR3 extends over 14 amino acids. Germline trimming cut 8 bases from V and 4 bases from J; bases unmatched to any gene: 8. CDR3 protein: CASGPQGAGTEAFF. DNA for the CDR3: TGTGCCAGCGGACCACAGGGGGCTGGCACTGAAGCTTTCTTT.

This chain uses TRBV5-1 with TRBJ2-2; TRBD1 matches 11 bases. The CDR3 runs to 17 residues. With V trimmed by 4 bases and J by 4 bases, 9 bases remained unmatched. Germline CDR1 SGHRS, CDR2 YFSETQ. The DNA for the CDR3 is TGCGCCAGCAGCGGGCGGACAGGGGGCGCGGGCACCGGGGAGCTGTTTTTT. It yields the protein CASSGRTGGAGTGELFF.

The chain joins TRBV18 to TRBJ1-4, with a weak D call TRBD1 (5 bases). The CDR3 contains 16 residues. Looked up from germline, CDR1 is KGHSH and CDR2 is LQKENI. The ends were cut back, 2 bases at V and 4 bases at J, with 14 bases in the middle. For the CDR3, the DNA is TGTGCCAGCTCACCATTCTCAGGGCAGGTTAATGAAAAACTGTTTTTT. This codes for CASSPFSGQVNEKLFF. Supplemented by reference TRBV18 and TRBJ1-4, the full variable domain reads NAGVMQNPRHLVRRRGQEARLRCSPMKGHSHVYWYRQLPEEGLKFMVYLQKENIIDESGMPKERFSAEFPKEGPSILRIQQVVRGDSAAYFCASSPFSGQVNEKLFFGSGTQLSVL.